The rows below give T cell receptor beta chains drawn from one sample of a study of identical twins. Each CDR3 protein is one row after TCRdb ran MiXCR on the 5' RACE reads. This sample has approximately 1.8 million distinct CDR3 sequences; around 33% occur once, and the top ten carry 0.25% to 0.3%. Input material: cord blood. These receptors originate from a newborn girl in good health. The CDR3 runs from the conserved cysteine through the conserved F or W. Fields, in order: clone size, D gene, V gene, J gene, CDR3 protein. A D gene is named only where the DNA matches it firmly. Expanded clones get a size class; other rows say once, few or many, or leave the size out.

>NA|TRBD1|TRBV20-1|TRBJ2-7
CSAPFGQVLPSYEQYF
>NA|NA|TRBV28|TRBJ2-1
CASTWGLVRNEQFF
>NA|TRBD2|TRBV12-3/TRBV12-4|TRBJ2-3
CASSPHLGLAGVRTDTQYF
>few|TRBD2|TRBV7-8|TRBJ2-7
CASSFGTSAYEQYF
>NA|NA|TRBV20-1|TRBJ2-5
CSLKRYQETQYF
>NA|NA|TRBV28|TRBJ2-1
CASRTGTPSSYNEQFF
>few|TRBD2|TRBV5-1|TRBJ2-7
CASSLISGRDYEQYF
>few|TRBD2|TRBV5-6|TRBJ2-7
CASSLFGSGTYEQYF
>NA|TRBD1|TRBV29-1|TRBJ1-1
CSVRDRGFAAFF
>NA|NA|TRBV5-1|TRBJ1-2
CASRRGGPLYGYTF
>many|NA|TRBV6-1|TRBJ1-5
CASSEAVSHQPQHF
>few|NA|TRBV10-3|TRBJ1-2
CAISESLKGWGGYTF
>NA|NA|TRBV4-2|TRBJ2-2
CASSQERLGTGELFF
>NA|NA|TRBV5-1|TRBJ2-3
CASSLGLVEADTQYF
>NA|TRBD2|TRBV11-2|TRBJ2-5
CASSFGSGGVGETQYF
>NA|TRBD1|TRBV6-2/TRBV6-3|TRBJ1-3
CASSFGQGFSGNTIYF
>many|TRBD1|TRBV6-5|TRBJ1-5
CASSPQGGSNQPQHF
>many|NA|TRBV5-1|TRBJ1-1
CASSLAGYTEAFF
>few|NA|TRBV10-3|NA
CAISESGSGGYNEQYF
>few|TRBD1|TRBV7-9|TRBJ1-2
CASSLTGKNGYTF
>NA|TRBD1|TRBV28|TRBJ1-1
CASSLPYRRTGKVTEAFF
>NA|TRBD1|TRBV25-1|TRBJ1-1
CASSEGLGRETGVTEAFF
>few|TRBD1|TRBV7-9|TRBJ1-2
CPRGTGGVEDYGYTF
>NA|TRBD1|TRBV20-1|TRBJ2-7
CSARQRDRFYNEQYF
>NA|NA|TRBV2|TRBJ2-2
CASSGVAPGELFF
>NA|NA|TRBV7-2|TRBJ1-5
CASGDHGRAQHF
>NA|TRBD1|TRBV6-6|TRBJ1-4
CASSLLRTGGNEKLFF
>NA|NA|TRBV20-1|TRBJ2-1
CSAPGILRYNEQFF
>NA|TRBD2|TRBV20-1|TRBJ2-1
CSAPWSGGSNCNEQFF
>NA|TRBD2|TRBV7-2|TRBJ2-3
CASSSRTSGSPITDTQYF
>NA|NA|TRBV20-1|TRBJ2-1
CSAANQGSPSYNEQFF
>NA|NA|TRBV27|TRBJ1-6
CASSKQGRNSPLHF
>few|TRBD2|TRBV20-1|TRBJ2-3
CSATNIAGRTDTQYF
>NA|NA|TRBV24-1|NA
CATGRSYNEQYF
>NA|NA|TRBV7-2|TRBJ2-1
CASSSVPGLEQFF
>few|NA|TRBV28|TRBJ2-5
CASTPEDHQETQYF
>few|NA|TRBV9|TRBJ2-1
CASSLDPATYNEQFF
>once|TRBD1|TRBV5-1|TRBJ1-2
CASSLGTTGNSYGYTF
>NA|NA|TRBV6-5|TRBJ1-5
CASRRTGLGPNQPQHF
>NA|TRBD1|TRBV2|TRBJ1-1
CASSIQGENTEAFF
>few|NA|TRBV27|TRBJ1-1
CASYWGGEAFF
>NA|TRBD2|TRBV11-3|TRBJ2-1
CASSLDHLAGGLNEQFF
>once|NA|TRBV12-3/TRBV12-4|TRBJ1-5
CASRFSGANQPQHF
>NA|TRBD2|TRBV4-1|TRBJ2-3
CASSLRLAANTDTQYF
>few|NA|TRBV20-1|TRBJ1-2
CSARDYRSYVYTF
>NA|TRBD1|TRBV28|TRBJ1-5
CASSLEQGRGPQHF
>few|NA|TRBV5-1|TRBJ1-1
CASSVAVLNTEAFF
>few|NA|TRBV7-9|TRBJ2-4
CASSLVGQGQNIQYF
>NA|TRBD1|TRBV27|TRBJ2-7
CASSFYGQGRYEQYF
>NA|TRBD1|TRBV19|TRBJ2-4
CASITTNRGSQYF